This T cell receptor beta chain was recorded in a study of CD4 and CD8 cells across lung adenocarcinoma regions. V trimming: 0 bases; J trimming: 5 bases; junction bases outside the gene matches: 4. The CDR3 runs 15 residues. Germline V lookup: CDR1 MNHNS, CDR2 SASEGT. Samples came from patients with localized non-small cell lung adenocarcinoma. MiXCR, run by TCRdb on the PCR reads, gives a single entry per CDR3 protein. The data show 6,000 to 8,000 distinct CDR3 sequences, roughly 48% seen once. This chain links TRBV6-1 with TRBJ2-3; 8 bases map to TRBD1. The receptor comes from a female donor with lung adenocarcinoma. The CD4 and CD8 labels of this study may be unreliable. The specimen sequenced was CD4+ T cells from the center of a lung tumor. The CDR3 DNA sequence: TGTGCCAGCAGTGAAGCGGCAGGGGGCTTAGATACGCAGTATTTT. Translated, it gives CASSEAAGGLDTQYF.